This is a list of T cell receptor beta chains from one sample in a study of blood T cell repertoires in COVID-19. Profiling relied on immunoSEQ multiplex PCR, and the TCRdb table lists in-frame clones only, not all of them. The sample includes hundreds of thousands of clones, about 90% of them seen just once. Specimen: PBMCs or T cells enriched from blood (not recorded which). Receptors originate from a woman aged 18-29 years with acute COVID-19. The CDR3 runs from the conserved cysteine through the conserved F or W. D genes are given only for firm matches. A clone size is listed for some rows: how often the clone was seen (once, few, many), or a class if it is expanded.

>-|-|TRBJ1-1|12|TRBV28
CASTQESTEAFF
TGTGCCAGCACCCAAGAGAGTACTGAAGCTTTCTTT
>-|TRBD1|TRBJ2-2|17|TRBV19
CASSRLGQGYNTGELFF
TGTGCCAGTAGTCGTCTGGGACAGGGATATAACACCGGGGAGCTGTTTTTT
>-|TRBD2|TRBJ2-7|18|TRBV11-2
CASSLRPGLAGQPYEQYF
TGTGCCAGCAGCTTACGGCCTGGACTAGCGGGTCAACCTTACGAGCAGTACTTC
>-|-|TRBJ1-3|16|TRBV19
CASSTYQGSFGNTIYF
TGTGCCAGTAGTACCTATCAGGGTAGCTTCGGAAACACCATATATTTT
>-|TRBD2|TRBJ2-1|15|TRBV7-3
CASSLSSGGYNEQFF
TGTGCCAGCAGCTTATCTAGCGGGGGCTACAATGAGCAGTTCTTC
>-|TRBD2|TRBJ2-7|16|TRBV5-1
CASSLGGTSSLYEQYF
TGCGCCAGCAGCTTGGGGGGGACTAGCAGCTTGTACGAGCAGTACTTC
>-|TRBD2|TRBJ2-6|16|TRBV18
CASSAGGGSGANVLTF
TGTGCCAGCTCTGCCGGGGGAGGGTCTGGGGCCAACGTCCTGACTTTC
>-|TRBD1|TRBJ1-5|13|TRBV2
CAGGTGNNQPQHF
TGTGCCGGCGGGACAGGGAACAATCAGCCCCAGCATTTT
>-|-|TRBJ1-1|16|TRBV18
CASSLAQGRLNTEAFF
TGTGCCAGCTCATTGGCCCAGGGGCGGTTGAACACTGAAGCTTTCTTT
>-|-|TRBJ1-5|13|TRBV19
CATGGERNQPQHF
TGTGCCACTGGGGGGGAGCGCAATCAGCCCCAGCATTTT
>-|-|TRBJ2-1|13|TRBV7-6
CASSLRMRNEQFF
TGTGCCAGCAGCTTACGTATGCGCAATGAGCAGTTCTTC
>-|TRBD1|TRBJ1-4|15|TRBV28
CASSSPGQGDEKLFF
TGTGCCAGCAGTTCCCCAGGACAGGGAGATGAAAAACTGTTTTTT
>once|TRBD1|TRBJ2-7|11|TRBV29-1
CSVRDSYEQYF
TGCAGCGTTAGGGACAGCTACGAGCAGTACTTC
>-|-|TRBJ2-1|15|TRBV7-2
CASSLRGRPYNEQFF
TGTGCCAGCAGCTTGAGAGGGAGACCCTACAATGAGCAGTTCTTC
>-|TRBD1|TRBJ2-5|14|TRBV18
CASSPQAGGETQYF
TGTGCCAGCTCACCACAAGCAGGGGGAGAGACCCAGTACTTC
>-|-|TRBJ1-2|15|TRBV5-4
CASSLASGITDGYTF
TGTGCCAGCAGCTTGGCTTCGGGGATAACGGATGGCTACACCTTC
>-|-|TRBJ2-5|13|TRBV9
CASSAQGTETQYF
TGTGCCAGCAGCGCGCAGGGGACGGAGACCCAGTACTTC
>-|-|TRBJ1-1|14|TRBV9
CASSGITGRTEAFF
TGTGCCAGCAGCGGTATTACAGGGCGCACTGAAGCTTTCTTT
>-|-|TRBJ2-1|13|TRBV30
CAWSVRLADEQFF
TGTGCCTGGAGTGTAAGGCTAGCCGATGAGCAGTTCTTC
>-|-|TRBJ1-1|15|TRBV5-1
CASSLAGERGTEAFF
TGCGCCAGCAGCTTGGCCGGGGAGAGGGGGACTGAAGCTTTCTTT
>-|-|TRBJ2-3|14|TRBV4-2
CASSQDLAADTQYF
TGTGCCAGCAGCCAAGACCTCGCAGCAGATACGCAGTATTTT
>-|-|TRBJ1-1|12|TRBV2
CASSEAGREAFF
TGTGCCAGCAGTGAAGCGGGGCGTGAAGCTTTCTTT
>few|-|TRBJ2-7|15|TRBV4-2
CASSRRLGNYGEQYF
TGTGCCAGCAGCCGCAGACTAGGGAACTACGGGGAGCAGTACTTC
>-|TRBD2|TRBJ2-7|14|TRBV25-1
CASRGTSGAYEQYF
TGTGCCAGCAGAGGGACTAGCGGGGCCTACGAGCAGTACTTC
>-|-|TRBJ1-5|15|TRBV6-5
CASSYSPGSGQPQHF
TGTGCCAGCAGTTACTCACCAGGGTCGGGTCAGCCCCAGCATTTT
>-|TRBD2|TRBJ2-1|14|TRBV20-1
CSASPAGGPYEQFF
TGCAGTGCTAGTCCAGCGGGAGGGCCCTATGAGCAGTTCTTC
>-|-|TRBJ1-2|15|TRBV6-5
CASSYNTVTNYGYTF
TGTGCCAGCAGTTACAATACAGTGACAAACTATGGCTACACCTTC
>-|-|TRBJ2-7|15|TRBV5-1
CASSPLTGLGAEQYF
TGCGCCAGCAGCCCATTAACAGGGTTGGGTGCCGAGCAGTACTTC
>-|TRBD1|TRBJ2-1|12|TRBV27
CASSSTGGEQFF
TGTGCCAGCAGTTCTACAGGGGGTGAGCAGTTCTTC
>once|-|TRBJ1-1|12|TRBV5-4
CASSLERTEAFF
TGTGCCAGCAGCTTGGAGAGGACTGAAGCTTTCTTT
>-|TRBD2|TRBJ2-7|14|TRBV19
CASSSGGVLYEQYF
TGTGCCAGTAGTTCGGGGGGGGTCCTCTACGAGCAGTACTTC
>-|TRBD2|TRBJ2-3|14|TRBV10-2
CATSLAGEYDTQYF
TGCGCCACCTCACTAGCGGGAGAGTATGATACGCAGTATTTT
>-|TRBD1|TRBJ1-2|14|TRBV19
CASMMKGQGYGYTF
TGTGCCAGTATGATGAAAGGACAGGGCTATGGCTACACCTTC
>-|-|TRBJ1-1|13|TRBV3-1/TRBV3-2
CASSQDRRDEAFF
TGTGCCAGCAGCCAAGATCGCAGGGATGAAGCTTTCTTT
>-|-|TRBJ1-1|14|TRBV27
CASSSSGQGTEAFF
TGTGCCAGCAGTTCCTCCGGGCAGGGAACTGAAGCTTTCTTT
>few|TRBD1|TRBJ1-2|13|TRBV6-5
CASSVDRGNGYTF
TGTGCCAGCAGCGTCGACAGGGGGAATGGCTACACCTTC
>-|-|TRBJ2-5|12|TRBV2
CASSRSFETQYF
TGTGCCAGCAGTAGGAGCTTCGAGACCCAGTACTTC
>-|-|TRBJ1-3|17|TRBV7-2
CASSPALGEDSGNTIYF
TGTGCCAGCAGCCCCGCATTGGGGGAGGACTCTGGAAACACCATATATTTT
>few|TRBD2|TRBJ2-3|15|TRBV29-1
CSVNKNSGKTDTQYF
TGCAGCGTTAATAAGAATAGCGGGAAGACAGATACGCAGTATTTT
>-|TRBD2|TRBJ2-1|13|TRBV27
CASSRGRAVEQFF
TGTGCCAGCAGCCGCGGGAGGGCCGTTGAGCAGTTCTTC
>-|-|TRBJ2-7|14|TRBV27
CASSPRLGLREQYF
TGTGCCAGCAGTCCTAGACTCGGTTTGAGGGAGCAGTACTTC
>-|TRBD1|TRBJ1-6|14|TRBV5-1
CASSLTGGDSPLHF
TGCGCCAGCAGCTTGACAGGGGGCGATTCACCCCTCCACTTT
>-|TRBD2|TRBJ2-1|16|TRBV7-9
CASSPDSGALYNEQFF
TGTGCCAGCAGCCCCGATAGCGGGGCGCTGTACAATGAGCAGTTCTTC
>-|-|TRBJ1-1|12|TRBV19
CASSTQAGEAFF
TGTGCCAGTAGTACGCAGGCGGGTGAAGCTTTCTTT
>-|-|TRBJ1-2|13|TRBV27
CASRTTPAYGYTF
TGTGCCAGCAGGACAACACCCGCATATGGCTACACCTTC
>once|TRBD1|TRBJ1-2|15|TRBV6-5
CASSYQGQGLYGYTF
TGTGCCAGCAGTTACCAGGGACAGGGTCTCTATGGCTACACCTTC
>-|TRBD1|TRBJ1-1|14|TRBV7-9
CASSVDRGSTEAFF
TGTGCCAGCAGCGTAGACAGGGGGAGCACTGAAGCTTTCTTT
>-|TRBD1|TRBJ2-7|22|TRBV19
CASSPTPGTGKSGGRALYEQYF
TGTGCCAGTAGCCCAACTCCCGGGACAGGGAAGTCAGGAGGGAGGGCCCTCTACGAGCAGTACTTC
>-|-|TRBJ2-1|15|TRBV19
CASSTDLFRGNEQFF
TGTGCCAGTAGTACCGACCTATTTCGCGGCAATGAGCAGTTCTTC
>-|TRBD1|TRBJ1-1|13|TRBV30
CAWGLGQGTEAFF
TGTGCCTGGGGCCTCGGACAGGGGACTGAAGCTTTCTTT
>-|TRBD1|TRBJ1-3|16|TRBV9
CASSGRGTSSGNTIYF
TGTGCCAGCAGCGGCAGGGGGACTAGCTCTGGAAACACCATATATTTT
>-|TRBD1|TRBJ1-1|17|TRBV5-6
CASSSRQGAWLNTEAFF
TGTGCCAGCAGTTCCCGACAGGGGGCGTGGCTGAACACTGAAGCTTTCTTT
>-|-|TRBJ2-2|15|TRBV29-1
CSVDLPTPGTGELFF
TGCAGCGTTGATCTACCCACGCCGGGCACCGGGGAGCTGTTTTTT
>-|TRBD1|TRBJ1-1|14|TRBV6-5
CASSADREDTEAFF
TGTGCCAGCAGCGCTGACAGGGAGGACACTGAAGCTTTCTTT
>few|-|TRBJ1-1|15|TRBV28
CASSPYRNFNTEAFF
TGTGCCAGCAGTCCGTACAGAAACTTTAACACTGAAGCTTTCTTT
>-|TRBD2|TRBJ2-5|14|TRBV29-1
CSVVGLADQETQYF
TGCAGCGTTGTAGGGCTAGCGGACCAAGAGACCCAGTACTTC
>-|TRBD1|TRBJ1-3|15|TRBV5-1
CASSLGTGTGNTIYF
TGCGCCAGCAGCTTAGGGACAGGGACTGGAAACACCATATATTTT
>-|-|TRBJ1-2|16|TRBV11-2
CASSLARTVNFYGYTF
TGTGCCAGCAGCTTGGCCCGGACAGTAAATTTCTATGGCTACACCTTC
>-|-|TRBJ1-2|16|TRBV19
CASSSRRGGAGEGYTF
TGTGCCAGTAGTTCCCGTCGGGGGGGCGCGGGTGAAGGCTACACCTTC